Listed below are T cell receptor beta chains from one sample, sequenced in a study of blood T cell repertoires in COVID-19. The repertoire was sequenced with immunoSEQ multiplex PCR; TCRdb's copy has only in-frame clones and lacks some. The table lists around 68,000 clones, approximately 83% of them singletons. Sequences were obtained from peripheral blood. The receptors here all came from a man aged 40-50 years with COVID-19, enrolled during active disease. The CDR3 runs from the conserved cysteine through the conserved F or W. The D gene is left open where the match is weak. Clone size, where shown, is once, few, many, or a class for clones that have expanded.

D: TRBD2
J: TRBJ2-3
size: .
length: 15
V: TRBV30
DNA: TGTGCCTGGGACCCGGGACTAGCGGGACCAGATACGCAGTATTTT
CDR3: CAWDPGLAGPDTQYF

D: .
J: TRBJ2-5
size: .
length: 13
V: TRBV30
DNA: TGTGCCTGGAGTTTGGGGGCAGGAGAGACCCAGTACTTC
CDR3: CAWSLGAGETQYF

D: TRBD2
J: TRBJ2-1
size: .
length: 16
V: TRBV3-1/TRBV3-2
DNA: TGTGCCAGCAGCCACCTCGAGCGGGGGCTATACAATGAGCAGTTCTTC
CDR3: CASSHLERGLYNEQFF

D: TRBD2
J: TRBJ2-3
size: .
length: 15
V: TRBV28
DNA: TGTGCCAGCAGTACCACTAGCGGGGCCACAGATACGCAGTATTTT
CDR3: CASSTTSGATDTQYF

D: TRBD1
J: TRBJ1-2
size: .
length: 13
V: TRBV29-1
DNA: TGCAGCGTCCCGGGACAGGGGTTCGATGGCTACACCTTC
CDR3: CSVPGQGFDGYTF

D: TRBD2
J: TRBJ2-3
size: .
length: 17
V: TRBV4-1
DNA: TGCGCCAGCAGCCAAACGACTAGCGGGGGCCCCACAGATACGCAGTATTTT
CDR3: CASSQTTSGGPTDTQYF

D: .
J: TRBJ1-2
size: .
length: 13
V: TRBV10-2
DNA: TGCGCCAGCACCGCCAGACAGAACTATGGCTACACCTTC
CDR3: CASTARQNYGYTF

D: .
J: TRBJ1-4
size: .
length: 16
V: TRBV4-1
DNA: TGCGCCAGCAGCCAAGATTATGAGGGTTGGAATGAAAAACTGTTTTTT
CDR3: CASSQDYEGWNEKLFF

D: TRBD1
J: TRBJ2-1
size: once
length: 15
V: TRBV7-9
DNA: TGTGCCAGCCAGAGGGACAGGGGGGGTTACAATGAGCAGTTCTTC
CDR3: CASQRDRGGYNEQFF

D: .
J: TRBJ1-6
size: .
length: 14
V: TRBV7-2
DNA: TGTGCCAGCAGCTCACCAACAGGTGCTTCACCCCTCCACTTT
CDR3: CASSSPTGASPLHF

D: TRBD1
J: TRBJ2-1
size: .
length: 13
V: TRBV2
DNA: TGTGCCATTGGACAGGCGTCCTACAATGAGCAGTTCTTC
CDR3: CAIGQASYNEQFF

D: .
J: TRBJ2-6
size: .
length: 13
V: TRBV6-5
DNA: TGTGCCAGCGGCGGTGAAGGGGCCAACGTCCTGACTTTC
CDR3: CASGGEGANVLTF

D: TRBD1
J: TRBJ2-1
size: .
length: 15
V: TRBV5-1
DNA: TGCGCCAGCACCCCACTAGGGGGCCCGTACAATGAGCAGTTCTTC
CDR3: CASTPLGGPYNEQFF

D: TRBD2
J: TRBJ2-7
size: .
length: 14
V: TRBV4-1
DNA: TGCGCCAGCAGCCGAACTAGCGGGGACTACGAGCAGTACTTC
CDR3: CASSRTSGDYEQYF

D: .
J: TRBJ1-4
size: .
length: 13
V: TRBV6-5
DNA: TGTGCCAGCAGTTACTCCGGTGGTGAAAAACTGTTTTTT
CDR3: CASSYSGGEKLFF

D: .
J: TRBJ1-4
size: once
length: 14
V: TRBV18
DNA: TGTGCCAGCTCCCCCGGGACACAAAATGAAAAACTGTTTTTT
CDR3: CASSPGTQNEKLFF

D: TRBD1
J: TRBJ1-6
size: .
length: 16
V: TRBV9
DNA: TGTGCCAGCAGCCCGGGACAGATGATCTATAATTCACCCCTCCACTTT
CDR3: CASSPGQMIYNSPLHF

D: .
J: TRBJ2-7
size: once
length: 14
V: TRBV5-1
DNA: TGCGCCAGCAGCTCTACGGGACAAGCAAACGAGCAGTGCTTC
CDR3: CASSSTGQANEQCF

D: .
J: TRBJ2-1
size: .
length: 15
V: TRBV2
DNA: TGTGCCAGCAGTGATCCCGGGACACCTTTTACCCGGCAGTTCTTC
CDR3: CASSDPGTPFTRQFF

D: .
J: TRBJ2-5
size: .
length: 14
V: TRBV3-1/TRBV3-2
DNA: TGTGCCAGCAGCCAAGATACTAGCTGGGAGACCCAGTACTTC
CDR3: CASSQDTSWETQYF

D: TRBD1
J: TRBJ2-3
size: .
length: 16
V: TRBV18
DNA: TGTGCCAGCTCCGGGACAGAGATTGTCACGTCGGATACGCAGTATTTT
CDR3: CASSGTEIVTSDTQYF

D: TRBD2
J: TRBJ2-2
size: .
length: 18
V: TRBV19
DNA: TGTGCCAGTAGTATAGAGGGACTAGCGGGGGTTAACACCGGGGAGCTGTTTTTT
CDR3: CASSIEGLAGVNTGELFF

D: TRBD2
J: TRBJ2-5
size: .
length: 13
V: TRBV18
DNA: TGTGCCAGCACTACTAGCGCTAAAGAGACCCAGTACTTC
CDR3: CASTTSAKETQYF

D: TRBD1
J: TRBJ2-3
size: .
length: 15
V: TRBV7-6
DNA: TGTGCCAGCAGCTCCCAAACTACAGGGGCAGATACGCAGTATTTT
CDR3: CASSSQTTGADTQYF

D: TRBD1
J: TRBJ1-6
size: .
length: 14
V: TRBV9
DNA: TGTGCCAGCAGCGCCGGGACAGAGAATTCACCCCTCCACTTT
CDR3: CASSAGTENSPLHF

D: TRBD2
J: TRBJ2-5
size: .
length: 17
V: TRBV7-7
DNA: TGTGCCAGCAGCCGCTTCAGAGCGGGGGGATCCCAAGAGACCCAGTACTTC
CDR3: CASSRFRAGGSQETQYF

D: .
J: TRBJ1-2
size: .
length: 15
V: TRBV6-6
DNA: TGTGCCAGCAGTTACTCGATGAGCAGGTCCTATGGCTACACCTTC
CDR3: CASSYSMSRSYGYTF